What follows are 24 T cell receptor beta chains derived from one specimen sequenced in a study of T-cell memory formation after mild COVID-19. MiXCR, run by TCRdb on the 5' RACE reads, gives a single entry per CDR3 protein. Here the sample spans 350,000 to 500,000 distinct CDR3 sequences, less than 25% being singletons. Source material: PBMCs or a T cell subset sorted from them (not recorded which). These receptors were obtained from an adult woman who had mild COVID-19 (a few samples of this study predate the infection). Cell type and time point are not known.

The table lists this clonotype with a few counts. The chain combines TRBV5-6 with TRBJ2-5, with TRBD2 identical over 10 bases. CDR1 is SGHDT, CDR2 YYEEEE, per germline. With V trimmed by 3 bases and J by 4 bases, 6 bases remained unmatched. The CDR3 length is 15 residues. The CDR3 DNA sequence: TGTGCCAGCAGCTCCCTAGCGGGAGAAACAGAGACCCAGTACTTC. This encodes CASSSLAGETETQYF. Combining the CDR3 with reference TRBV5-6 and TRBJ2-5 gives the whole variable domain DAGVTQSPTHLIKTRGQQVTLRCSPKSGHDTVSWYQQALGQGPQFIFQYYEEEERQRGNFPDRFSGHQFPNYSSELNVNALLLGDSALYLCASSSLAGETETQYFGPGTRLLVL.

This clonotype was counted at least ten times. The chain couples TRBV18 to TRBJ1-5; D unresolved. This CDR3 has 13 amino acids. The V and J ends lost 8 bases and 2 bases respectively, with 10 bases between them. Germline lookup yields CDR1 KGHSH and CDR2 LQKENI. CDR3 in DNA: TGTGCCAGCAGCCCCTCCGGCAATCAGCCCCAGCATTTT. It yields the protein CASSPSGNQPQHF.

This clonotype was observed a few times. The V gene is TRBV24-1, the J gene TRBJ2-1; no clear D gene. V dropped 0 bases and J dropped 7 bases, with 9 bases sitting between them. This CDR3 comprises 14 residues. Germline assignment: CDR1 KGHDR and CDR2 SFDVKD. The DNA of the CDR3 is TGTGCCACCAGTGATTTGGGTCCAAAGAATGAGCAGTTCTTC. Its translation: CATSDLGPKNEQFF.

V is TRBV2 and J is TRBJ2-4; D gene unclear. V shed 1 base and J shed 0 bases, with 4 bases lying between them. The CDR3 length is 14 residues. The V gene's germline CDR1 is SNHLY and CDR2 FYNNEI. CDR3 sequence: CASSEVRAKNIQYF. The CDR3 coding sequence is TGTGCCAGCAGTGAAGTTCGAGCCAAAAACATTCAGTACTTC. The whole variable domain, remainder taken from reference TRBV2 and TRBJ2-4, is EPEVTQTPSHQVTQMGQEVILRCVPISNHLYFYWYRQILGQKVEFLVSFYNNEISEKSEIFDDQFSVERPDGSNFTLKIRSTKLEDSAMYFCASSEVRAKNIQYFGAGTRLSVL.

In its sample, this clonotype was seen a few times. A junction boundary mismatches the germline segment, possibly from a read error. The rearrangement links TRBV15 to TRBJ1-2; a weak D match, TRBD1 (6 bases). Germline V gene sequence: CDR1 LNHNV, CDR2 YYDKDF (reference sequence). This CDR3 spans 14 amino acids. In DNA, the CDR3 is TGTGCCACCAGCTCCCGGGGACACGTCGATACGTCCCTATTC. It is translated as CATSSRGHVDTSLF.

This clonotype was observed many times. The rearrangement links TRBV14 to TRBJ1-1, with TRBD1 as a possible D gene (5 bases). Germline CDR1 is SGHDN and CDR2 is FVKESK. This CDR3 comprises 15 residues. V lost 2 bases and J 2 bases, leaving 12 bases between the germline ends. The CDR3 sequence: CASSQWFQGNTEAFF. In DNA, the CDR3 is TGTGCCAGCAGCCAATGGTTTCAGGGAAACACTGAAGCTTTCTTT.

This clonotype was counted only a few times. The rearrangement uses TRBV11-2 and TRBJ1-5, with 10 bases lining up with TRBD1. This CDR3 has 17 amino acids. Trimming at V came to 2 bases and at J to 6 bases, leaving 10 bases not matched to a gene. Germline loops: CDR1 SGHAT, CDR2 FQNNGV. CDR3 in DNA: TGTGCCAGCAGCTTATTACCGGGACAGGGGATGGGTCAGCCCCAGCATTTT. It is translated as CASSLLPGQGMGQPQHF.

The chain links TRBV11-2 to TRBJ2-5, with 8 nucleotides matching TRBD1. Per the germline V gene, CDR1 is SGHAT and CDR2 is FQNNGV. CDR3 length equals 15 residues. V gave up 1 base and J gave up 5 bases; unmatched junction bases: 6. In DNA, the CDR3 is TGTGCCAGCAGCTTAGGTGCAGGGGGCTTTGAGACCCAGTACTTC. Its protein product is CASSLGAGGFETQYF.

V gene TRBV10-3 combines with J gene TRBJ1-6; 9 positions match TRBD1. V lost 0 bases to trimming and J lost 7 bases; unmatched junction nucleotides: 22. This CDR3 has 22 residues. Germline CDR1 reads ENHRY; CDR2 reads SYGVKD. CDR3 sequence: CAISESGVAGQGRSGNNSPLHF. The DNA of the CDR3 is TGTGCCATCAGTGAGTCTGGGGTTGCGGGACAGGGCCGCAGTGGGAACAATTCACCCCTCCACTTT.

The chain has TRBV7-9 and TRBJ2-1; 9 bases are shared with TRBD2. The V and J ends lost 2 bases and 8 bases, in that order; junction bases with no gene match: 13. Germline V gene lookup returns CDR1 SEHNR and CDR2 FQNEAQ (reference sequence). The CDR3 runs 17 residues. The CDR3 spells CASSLLVAGGPVDEQFF. The CDR3 nucleotides read TGTGCCAGCAGCTTACTAGTGGCGGGGGGGCCAGTTGATGAGCAGTTCTTC.

This chain joins TRBV7-9 and TRBJ2-6, with 12 bases lining up with TRBD2. V lost 5 bases, J lost 3 bases, and 8 bases stayed unmatched. Germline CDR1 SEHNR, CDR2 FQNEAQ (reference sequence). CDR3 length equals 18 residues. The CDR3 DNA is TGTGCCAGCAGCCCCCCGACTAGCGGGGGATATGGGGCCAACGTCCTGACTTTC. Its translation is CASSPPTSGGYGANVLTF.

V is TRBV12-3 or TRBV12-4 and J is TRBJ1-1; D is undetermined. Trimming left V 5 bases short and J 0 bases short, with 1 base between. The CDR3 sequence is 11 residues long. The DNA for the CDR3 is TGTGCCAGCAGTATGAACACTGAAGCTTTCTTT. Amino acids: CASSMNTEAFF.

This rearrangement joins TRBV18 to TRBJ2-5; TRBD1 matches at 8 bases. The CDR3 consists of 15 residues. V lost 4 bases to trimming and J lost 6 bases; unmatched junction nucleotides: 10. In germline, CDR1 is KGHSH, CDR2 LQKENI. Here the CDR3 reads CASSRGQGATQTQYF. CDR3 bases: TGTGCCAGCTCACGGGGCCAGGGGGCAACACAGACCCAGTACTTC.

About this clonotype: At one of its ends the junction is not consistent with the germline gene, which may arise from a read error. The rearrangement links TRBV10-2 to TRBJ2-7; TRBD2 matches at 9 bases. From germline, CDR1 is WSHSY and CDR2 SAAADI. This CDR3 region has 17 residues. The CDR3 nucleotides read TGCGCCAGCAGTCATCTCCCTTTAGCGGGAGCTTCCTCCGAGCAGTACTTC. This codes for CASSHLPLAGASSEQYF.

This clonotype was found a few times. The rearrangement links TRBV23-1 to TRBJ2-2; 8 bases agree with TRBD1. TRBV23-1 is an open reading frame, and its role is uncertain. With V trimmed by 5 bases and J by 0 bases, 5 bases remained unmatched. The CDR3 length is 16 residues. The CDR3 coding sequence is TGCGCCAGCAGTAGGCACAGGGGGACGAACACCGGGGAGCTGTTTTTT. This encodes CASSRHRGTNTGELFF.

The chain recombines TRBV12-3 or TRBV12-4 with TRBJ2-6; D is unresolved. The CDR3 totals 12 residues. With 5 bases removed from V and 6 bases from J, the gap between germline ends came to 5 bases. The DNA of the CDR3 is TGTGCCAGCAGTCCGTTGGCCAACGTCCTGACTTTC. It yields the protein CASSPLANVLTF.

This chain uses TRBV5-1 with TRBJ1-2; D remains ambiguous. Deletions cut 0 bases from V and 1 base from J, with 7 bases between. The CDR3 covers 14 residues. The V gene's germline CDR1 is SGHRS and CDR2 YFSETQ. DNA of the CDR3: TGCGCCAGCAGCTTGGTTTCTAGTAACTATGGCTACACCTTC. Its protein is CASSLVSSNYGYTF.

This clonotype was recorded a few times. The genes are TRBV6-6 and TRBJ2-5; D call uncertain. CDR3 length equals 15 residues. CDR1 and CDR2 (germline): MNHNY, SVGAGI (reference sequence). V was pared by 6 bases and J by 1 base, with 15 bases between. The CDR3 DNA sequence: TGTGCCAGCAGACTTAAGTTGACGTCCCAAGAGACCCAGTACTTC. Protein: CASRLKLTSQETQYF.

This sequence joins TRBV5-5 and TRBJ1-4; unclear D gene. The length of the CDR3 is 17 residues. The germline V gene has CDR1 SGHKS and CDR2 YYEKEE (reference sequence). V lost 3 bases and J 3 bases, leaving 18 bases between the germline ends. For the CDR3, the DNA is TGTGCCAGCAGCTGGGGATATTTTGGCGGTCCTAATGAAAAACTGTTTTTT. It codes for CASSWGYFGGPNEKLFF.

The sample holds a few counts of this clonotype. The DNA for the CDR3 is TGTGCCAGCATCGGACTAGAGACAGATACGCAGTATTTT. Its translation: CASIGLETDTQYF. The V and J genes are TRBV7-9 and TRBJ2-3, with 7 bases fitting TRBD2. CDR1 and CDR2 (germline): SEHNR, FQNEAQ (reference sequence). This CDR3 is built from 13 residues. J was trimmed by 3 bases and V by 7 bases; bases with no gene match: 4.

This clonotype turned up a few times. The chain recombines TRBV5-1 with TRBJ2-1, with D possibly matching TRBD2 (5 bases). V lost 2 bases, J lost 3 bases, and 21 bases lay in between. The CDR3 is made up of 18 amino acids. Germline assignment: CDR1 SGHRS and CDR2 YFSETQ. The CDR3 DNA reads TGCGCCAGCAGCTTCTGGGCCCAGGAGGAAGGAAGCTACAATGAGCAGTTCTTC. Protein sequence: CASSFWAQEEGSYNEQFF.

The chain couples TRBV7-3 to TRBJ2-1; 9 nucleotides align to TRBD2. J was trimmed by 14 bases and V by 0 bases; bases with no gene match: 14. Germline CDR1 is SGHTA and CDR2 is FQGTGA. The CDR3 extends over 16 amino acids. Here the CDR3 reads CASSLTGLPGLADEFF. The DNA of the CDR3 is TGTGCCAGCAGCTTAACGGGCCTGCCGGGACTAGCCGATGAGTTCTTC. Drawing the rest from reference TRBV7-3 and TRBJ2-1, the complete variable domain is GAGVSQTPSNKVTEKGKYVELRCDPISGHTALYWYRQSLGQGPEFLIYFQGTGAADDSGLPNDRFFAVRPEGSVSTLKIQRTERGDSAVYLCASSLTGLPGLADEFFGPGTRLTVL.

The chain joins TRBV4-2 to TRBJ2-7; the D gene is possibly TRBD1 (5 bases). Germline CDR1 reads LGHNA; CDR2 reads YNFKEQ. This CDR3 is 17 amino acids long. Trimming took 0 bases from V and 0 from J, leaving 15 bases between them. CDR3 sequence: CASSQEGPEPSSYEQYF. The CDR3 DNA reads TGTGCCAGCAGCCAAGAGGGGCCGGAGCCAAGCTCCTACGAGCAGTACTTC.

This clonotype was recorded a few times. J is TRBJ1-3 and V is TRBV7-2; 7 bases line up with TRBD1. This CDR3 has 14 residues. Trimming took 5 bases from V and 3 from J; bases not matched to a gene: 4. The germline gives CDR1 SGHTA, CDR2 FQGNSA. CDR3 amino acids: CASSRGLDGNTIYF. In nucleotides, the CDR3 is TGTGCCAGCAGCAGGGGGCTTGATGGAAACACCATATATTTT.